Presented here are 18 T cell receptor beta chains from one specimen sequenced in a study of T cell responses to AZD1222 COVID-19 vaccine. Generated by immunoSEQ multiplex PCR, the TCRdb table keeps only in-frame clones and is missing some. The table has under 110,000 clones, approximately 87% seen once. Sample: peripheral blood, taken on day 0 of AZD1222 vaccination. The receptor set was obtained from an adult in good health.

Relative to its sample, this clone is medium-sized. The rearrangement links TRBV2 to TRBJ2-4; D may be TRBD2 (6 bases). The germline CDR1 and CDR2 sequences are SNHLY and FYNNEI. The CDR3 spans 15 residues. The V end lost 1 base, the J end lost 7 bases, and 14 bases lay between the germline ends. The CDR3 nucleotides read TGTGCCAGCAGTGAAGGAATCGGGGGTCGGAACATTCAGTACTTC. This codes for CASSEGIGGRNIQYF. Drawing the rest from reference TRBV2 and TRBJ2-4, the complete variable domain is EPEVTQTPSHQVTQMGQEVILRCVPISNHLYFYWYRQILGQKVEFLVSFYNNEISEKSEIFDDQFSVERPDGSNFTLKIRSTKLEDSAMYFCASSEGIGGRNIQYFGAGTRLSVL.

The chain has TRBV25-1 and TRBJ1-2, with D uncertain. CDR1 MGHDK and CDR2 SYGVNS come from the germline V gene. V was pared by 7 bases and J by 8 bases, with 14 bases between. The CDR3 is made up of 12 amino acids. The CDR3, as DNA: TGTGCCAGCAAAAGGACGACGGAGGGCTACACCTTC. Translated: CASKRTTEGYTF.

Regarding this clone: This same CDR3 is encoded by further DNA sequences in the sample. V is TRBV27 and J is TRBJ1-5; possibly TRBD1 for D (5 bases). The germline V gene encodes CDR1 MNHEY and CDR2 SMNVEV (reference sequence). Trimming pared 6 bases from V and 0 bases from J, leaving 9 bases between. The CDR3 has 14 residues. Here the CDR3 reads CASRRGNSNQPQHF. The CDR3 nucleotides are TGTGCCAGCAGACGGGGGAATAGCAATCAGCCCCAGCATTTT.

The chain links TRBV12-3 or TRBV12-4 to TRBJ1-3; no clear D. Trimming took 5 bases from V and 4 from J, leaving 9 bases between them. CDR3 length: 13 amino acids. CDR3 loop: CASSPSQGNTIYF. CDR3 DNA sequence: TGTGCCAGCAGTCCCAGCCAAGGAAACACCATATATTTT.

The chain links TRBV5-8 to TRBJ2-5; D ambiguous. Between the trimmed V and J ends, which lost 4 bases and 0 bases, there was a span of 4 bases. The CDR3 totals 12 residues. Per germline, CDR1 SGHTS and CDR2 YDEGEE. The CDR3 spells CASSGYQETQYF. DNA for the CDR3: TGTGCCAGCAGCGGGTACCAAGAGACCCAGTACTTC.

This chain uses TRBV19 with TRBJ2-5, with 11 bases identical to TRBD2. Germline V CDR1 and CDR2: LNHDA, SQIVND (reference sequence). This CDR3 is built from 15 residues. V shed 6 bases, J shed 5 bases, and the junction held 8 bases outside the gene matches. This chain's CDR3 is CASRPLAGGPETQYF. The CDR3 region has the DNA TGTGCCAGTAGGCCTTTAGCGGGAGGGCCGGAGACCCAGTACTTC. The variable domain in full, completed from reference TRBV19 and TRBJ2-5, reads DGGITQSPKYLFRKEGQNVTLSCEQNLNHDAMYWYRQDPGQGLRLIYYSQIVNDFQKGDIAEGYSVSREKKESFPLTVTSAQKNPTAFYLCASRPLAGGPETQYFGPGTRLLVL.

The chain uses TRBV11-3 and TRBJ2-2; D not resolved. V dropped 4 bases and J dropped 7 bases, with 4 bases sitting between them. CDR3 length: 11 amino acids. From germline, CDR1 is SGHNT and CDR2 YENEEA. CDR3 nucleotides: TGTGCCAGCAGCTCTAGCGGGGAGCTGTTTTTT. It codes for CASSSSGELFF.

This sequence joins TRBV7-3 and TRBJ1-6; D is unclear. V shed 4 bases and J shed 10 bases, with 17 bases lying between them. Germline V lookup: CDR1 SGHTA, CDR2 FQGTGA. The CDR3 is 15 amino acids. The CDR3 DNA follows: TGTGCCAGCAGCTACACCCCGACCGGGTCATCACCCCTCCACTTT. Residues: CASSYTPTGSSPLHF.

The chain joins TRBV6-5 to TRBJ1-5; perhaps TRBD1 as D (5 bases). The germline V and J ends were trimmed by 4 bases and 5 bases, with 18 bases remaining between them. The CDR3 length is 16 residues. Germline V gives CDR1 MNHEY, CDR2 SVGAGI. CDR3 DNA sequence: TGTGCCAGCAGTTCCTCAGTGGGGGGACGATATCAGCCCCAGCATTTT. It codes for CASSSSVGGRYQPQHF.

The gene calls are TRBV6-2 or TRBV6-3 and TRBJ1-1; a weak D match, TRBD1 (5 bases). Trimming took 6 bases from V and 0 from J, leaving 17 bases between them. This CDR3 has 16 amino acids. Germline-derived CDR1 and CDR2 are MNHEY and SVGEGT. The CDR3 here is CASSQLSGNMNTEAFF. The CDR3 DNA is TGTGCCAGCAGCCAACTCTCAGGGAACATGAACACTGAAGCTTTCTTT.

This rearrangement joins TRBV10-1 to TRBJ1-2; TRBD1 aligns across 7 bases. The junction had 4 bases not matched to a gene; V was cut back by 3 bases and J by 6 bases. Germline loops: CDR1 WNHNN, CDR2 SYGVQD (reference sequence). CDR3 length: 13 amino acids. CDR3 coding DNA: TGCGCCAGCAGTGAAAACAGGGGTAATGGCTACACCTTC. The encoded protein is CASSENRGNGYTF.

The CDR3 here is CASSPPVMRTEAFF. CDR3 bases: TGTGCCAGCAGTCCACCCGTGATGCGGACTGAAGCTTTCTTT. The chain joins TRBV28 to TRBJ1-1; D unresolved. The CDR3 totals 14 residues. The germline V gene has CDR1 MDHEN and CDR2 SYDVKM. V dropped 5 bases and J dropped 5 bases, with 15 bases sitting between them.

The chain uses TRBV2 and TRBJ1-2, with 8 bases fitting TRBD1. J lost 3 bases, V lost 5 bases, and 8 bases had no gene match. The CDR3 has 15 residues. Germline V gene lookup returns CDR1 SNHLY and CDR2 FYNNEI. The CDR3 region is CASSSQGAKDYGYTF. The CDR3 DNA is TGTGCCAGCAGTTCCCAGGGGGCCAAAGACTATGGCTACACCTTC.

The chain links TRBV27 to TRBJ2-1, with TRBD1 matching 8 bases. Looked up from germline, CDR1 is MNHEY and CDR2 is SMNVEV (reference sequence). This CDR3 spans 17 amino acids. The trim removed 2 bases at V and 8 bases at J, leaving 14 bases unmatched. This CDR3 reads CASSLNDRGTGRDEQFF. DNA of the CDR3: TGTGCCAGCAGTTTAAACGATCGGGGGACAGGACGCGATGAGCAGTTCTTC.

This chain joins TRBV10-1 and TRBJ2-3, with D possibly matching TRBD1 (6 bases). Trimming pared 3 bases from V and 2 bases from J, leaving 12 bases between. Germline V lookup: CDR1 WNHNN, CDR2 SYGVQD (reference sequence). The CDR3 is 15 amino acids. DNA of the CDR3: TGCGCCAGCAGTGACACGGACAGCTACACAGATACGCAGTATTTT. It translates to CASSDTDSYTDTQYF.

Only one count was recorded for this clone. The genes are TRBV5-6 and TRBJ1-6, with D possibly being TRBD1 (5 bases). V dropped 3 bases and J dropped 8 bases, with 18 bases sitting between them. Germline CDR1 is SGHDT and CDR2 is YYEEEE. The CDR3 contains 16 residues. CDR3 nucleotides: TGTGCCAGCAGCTCTGAGGTCCGGGACGCGGATTCACCCCTCCACTTT. It yields the protein CASSSEVRDADSPLHF.

The chain carries TRBV25-1 and TRBJ1-2; perhaps TRBD1 as D (5 bases). Germline V lookup: CDR1 MGHDK, CDR2 SYGVNS. The CDR3 extends over 13 amino acids. Trimming removed 3 bases from V and 3 bases from J, with 8 bases in between. CDR3 coding DNA: TGTGCCAGCAGTGAGGGGACGGACTATGGCTACACCTTC. Amino acid sequence: CASSEGTDYGYTF.

CDR3 bases: TGTGCCAGCAGCTTATCTCTAGCTGAAGCTTTCTTT. It is translated as CASSLSLAEAFF. The chain joins TRBV5-4 to TRBJ1-1; D gene uncertain. Germline CDR1 reads SGHNT; CDR2 reads YYREEE (reference sequence). Trimming pared 2 bases from V and 6 bases from J, leaving 8 bases between. The length of the CDR3 is 12 residues.